This T cell receptor beta chain was obtained from a study of blood T cell repertoires in COVID-19. The CDR3 is 14 amino acids. The germline gives CDR1 LNHDA, CDR2 SQIVND (reference sequence). Trimming cost V 2 bases and J 6 bases, with 13 bases left between them. The participants were between about 18 and 100 years old and came from 24 US areas. Some clones are missing from TCRdb's copy, which holds only in-frame ones; the method was immunoSEQ multiplex PCR. Here the sample spans approximately 240,000 clones, roughly 87% being singletons. Sequences were obtained from PBMCs or T cells enriched from blood (not recorded which). This receptor was obtained from a woman aged 25 to 45 with acute COVID-19. This rearrangement joins TRBV19 to TRBJ1-1; D call uncertain. The CDR3 region is CASSITQITAEAFF. The CDR3 DNA reads as TGTGCCAGTAGTATAACCCAAATAACGGCTGAAGCTTTCTTT.